Below, 20 T cell receptor beta chains from the same sample are listed, as sequenced in a study of OX40 agonist ivuxolimab in advanced cancers. Here immunoSEQ multiplex PCR was the method, and the copy in TCRdb shows in-frame clones only, minus some. Of more than 45,000 clones listed, 90% to 95% are singletons. This specimen was CD4+ or CD8+ T cells sorted from blood, taken in a trial of the OX40 agonist ivuxolimab. The receptors stem from an adult with an advanced solid tumor such as melanoma, head and neck, liver or kidney cancer.

The chain carries TRBV7-9 and TRBJ2-3; D is undetermined. CDR1 is SEHNR, CDR2 FQNEAQ, per germline (reference sequence). The length of the CDR3 is 12 residues. The V end was cut by 5 bases, the J end by 6 bases, with 9 bases between. This CDR3 reads CASSPSRDTQYF. DNA for the CDR3: TGTGCCAGCAGCCCCTCAAGGGATACGCAGTATTTT.

V gene TRBV7-6 combines with J gene TRBJ2-1, with D unclear. Germline CDR1 SGHVS, CDR2 FNYEAQ. There are 13 residues in the CDR3. Trimming took 2 bases from V and 0 from J, leaving 2 bases between them. The CDR3 bases are TGTGCCAGCAGCTTAAGCTCCTACAATGAGCAGTTCTTC. It is translated as CASSLSSYNEQFF.

This clone has just one count. The rearrangement joins TRBV13 to TRBJ1-1, with D hard to call. Trimming shortened V by 0 bases and J by 12 bases, and 8 bases separated the two germline ends. Germline loops: CDR1 PRHDT, CDR2 FYEKMQ (reference sequence). This CDR3 has 11 amino acids. CDR3 sequence: CASSLGEGPFF. In DNA form, the CDR3 reads TGTGCCAGCAGCTTAGGGGAAGGGCCTTTCTTT.

The J gene is TRBJ1-1, the V gene TRBV27; 7 bases match TRBD1. Germline CDR1 and CDR2: MNHEY and SMNVEV (reference sequence). The ends lost 3 bases at V and 6 bases at J; junction bases unmatched: 4. This CDR3 contains 13 residues. The CDR3 reads CASSFRGLAEAFF. The CDR3 DNA sequence: TGTGCCAGCAGTTTCAGGGGGTTGGCTGAAGCTTTCTTT.

V is TRBV19 and J is TRBJ2-7, with 8 bases fitting TRBD2. Germline CDR1 and CDR2: LNHDA and SQIVND (reference sequence). CDR3 length: 15 amino acids. V lost 5 bases and J lost 0; bases outside the gene matches: 6. The CDR3 here is CASSLGLAGSYEQYF. Written as DNA, the CDR3 is TGTGCCAGTAGTCTAGGGCTAGCGGGCTCCTACGAGCAGTACTTC.

This clone appeared a single time. The V call is TRBV11-2, the J call TRBJ1-5; no reliable D call. This CDR3 has 15 amino acids. V shed 0 bases and J shed 5 bases, with 11 bases lying between them. Germline V gives CDR1 SGHAT, CDR2 FQNNGV. The CDR3 spells CASSLDSAADQPQHF. DNA of the CDR3: TGTGCCAGCAGCTTAGATTCCGCAGCTGATCAGCCCCAGCATTTT.

J is TRBJ2-7 and V is TRBV6-1; the D is unclear. Trimming cost V 6 bases and J 0 bases, with 6 bases left between them. CDR1 and CDR2 from the germline V gene are MNHNS and SASEGT. CDR3 size: 12 residues. The DNA of the CDR3 is TGTGCCAGCAGCCCCTTCTCCTACGAGCAGTACTTC. Amino acids: CASSPFSYEQYF.

The chain couples TRBV9 to TRBJ2-4; D uncertain. Trimming removed 0 bases at V and 8 bases at J, with 9 bases between. The CDR3 sequence is 13 residues long. Per germline, CDR1 SGDLS and CDR2 YYNGEE. The CDR3 sequence: CASSVGKWDIQYF. Written as DNA, the CDR3 is TGTGCCAGCAGCGTAGGGAAATGGGACATTCAGTACTTC.

The chain recombines TRBV27 with TRBJ1-3; D may be TRBD1 (5 bases). The CDR3 length is 14 residues. V lost 3 bases and J 3 bases, leaving 9 bases between the germline ends. Germline V gene lookup returns CDR1 MNHEY and CDR2 SMNVEV (reference sequence). CDR3 nucleotides: TGTGCCAGCAGTTTCACAGGTAGTGGAAACACCATATATTTT. This sequence encodes CASSFTGSGNTIYF.

This chain uses TRBV2 with TRBJ2-2; 14 bases line up with TRBD2. The junction had 11 bases not matched to a gene; V was cut back by 8 bases and J by 6 bases. This CDR3 spans 17 amino acids. CDR1 is SNHLY, CDR2 FYNNEI, per germline. The CDR3 sequence is CASASGGLAGEAGELFF. CDR3 bases: TGTGCCAGCGCATCTGGGGGACTAGCGGGAGAGGCCGGGGAGCTGTTTTTT.

V is TRBV7-2 and J is TRBJ2-6; D gene ambiguous. V lost 8 bases and J lost 2, with 7 bases in between. Looked up from germline, CDR1 is SGHTA and CDR2 is FQGNSA. CDR3 length: 13 residues. CDR3 coding DNA: TGTGCCAGCCGGGCGCCTGGGGCCAACGTCCTGACTTTC. Its translation is CASRAPGANVLTF.

V and J are TRBV9 and TRBJ2-2; 9 nucleotides align to TRBD1. V trimming: 4 bases; J trimming: 2 bases; junction bases outside the gene matches: 6. The germline V gene has CDR1 SGDLS and CDR2 YYNGEE. The CDR3 contains 16 residues. The CDR3 DNA is TGTGCCAGCAGCCCCCCGGGACAGGGCAACACCGGGGAGCTGTTTTTT. This translates into CASSPPGQGNTGELFF. Looking up the rest from reference TRBV9 and TRBJ2-2 gives the full variable domain: DSGVTQTPKHLITATGQRVTLRCSPRSGDLSVYWYQQSLDQGLQFLIQYYNGEERAKGNILERFSAQQFPDLHSELNLSSLELGDSALYFCASSPPGQGNTGELFFGEGSRLTVL.

The rearrangement joins TRBV28 to TRBJ1-2; TRBD1 matches 7 bases. The junction had 4 bases not matched to a gene; V was cut back by 2 bases and J by 4 bases. CDR1 is MDHEN and CDR2 is SYDVKM in the germline V gene. The CDR3 runs to 14 residues. CDR3 coding DNA: TGTGCCAGCAGTTTAAGAGGGGGCCTCTATGGCTACACCTTC. Its translation: CASSLRGGLYGYTF.

This clone was detected once. V usage is TRBV5-8 and J usage is TRBJ2-1; the match to TRBD2 covers 14 bases. The CDR3 is made up of 19 amino acids. V shed 0 bases and J 0 bases; nucleotides not matched to a gene: 5. The V gene's germline CDR1 is SGHTS and CDR2 YDEGEE. The CDR3 DNA is TGTGCCAGCAGCTTGGAGGGACTAGCGGGGGTAAGCTCCTACAATGAGCAGTTCTTC. It specifies CASSLEGLAGVSSYNEQFF.

V is TRBV5-1 and J is TRBJ2-3; 8 nucleotides align to TRBD2. The trim removed 4 bases at V and 5 bases at J, leaving 9 bases unmatched. The CDR3 has 15 residues. Germline loops: CDR1 SGHRS, CDR2 YFSETQ. In DNA, the CDR3 is TGCGCCAGCAGCGTTAGCGGGAAAGGCGGAGATACGCAGTATTTT. Translation gives CASSVSGKGGDTQYF.

This chain links TRBV7-8 with TRBJ2-1; perhaps TRBD1 as D (5 bases). The V end lost 0 bases, the J end lost 0 bases, and 12 bases lay between the germline ends. CDR1 and CDR2 (germline): SGHVS, FQNEAQ. There are 17 residues in the CDR3. CDR3 DNA: TGTGCCAGCAGCTTAGCTGGGTCCCAGGGCTCCTACAATGAGCAGTTCTTC. Translating gives CASSLAGSQGSYNEQFF.

The V gene is TRBV27, the J gene TRBJ1-2; no firm D call. The germline gives CDR1 MNHEY, CDR2 SMNVEV (reference sequence). V dropped 2 bases and J dropped 4 bases, with 11 bases sitting between them. The CDR3 consists of 14 residues. The CDR3 coding sequence is TGTGCCAGCAGTTTAACATCGGCGGGCTATGGCTACACCTTC. It translates to CASSLTSAGYGYTF.

The V gene is TRBV10-3, the J gene TRBJ2-7; TRBD1 matches at 7 bases. Germline CDR1 and CDR2: ENHRY and SYGVKD. This CDR3 is built from 15 residues. Losses at the gene ends were 6 bases for V and 0 bases for J; bases not matched to a gene: 8. The CDR3 protein is CAISGLTGSSYEQYF. DNA for the CDR3: TGTGCCATCAGCGGCCTGACAGGGAGCTCCTACGAGCAGTACTTC.

The gene calls are TRBV28 and TRBJ2-7; TRBD1 or TRBD2 may be the D gene (5 bases each). Trimming removed 4 bases at V and 4 bases at J, with 20 bases between. This CDR3 has 16 residues. Germline assignment: CDR1 MDHEN and CDR2 SYDVKM. CDR3 bases: TGTGCCAGCAGTTCGTCCCGGGACCGCCTTCAGTACGAGCAGTACTTC. Amino acids: CASSSSRDRLQYEQYF.

This clone was observed a single time. The V call is TRBV6-6, the J call TRBJ1-3; 10 positions match TRBD1. CDR1 MNHNY and CDR2 SVGAGI come from the germline V gene (reference sequence). The CDR3 has 15 residues. Trimming removed 3 bases from V and 7 bases from J; junction bases left unmatched: 6. The CDR3 protein is CASSYYGQGGNTIYF. The DNA of the CDR3 is TGTGCCAGCAGTTATTACGGACAGGGGGGGAACACCATATATTTT.